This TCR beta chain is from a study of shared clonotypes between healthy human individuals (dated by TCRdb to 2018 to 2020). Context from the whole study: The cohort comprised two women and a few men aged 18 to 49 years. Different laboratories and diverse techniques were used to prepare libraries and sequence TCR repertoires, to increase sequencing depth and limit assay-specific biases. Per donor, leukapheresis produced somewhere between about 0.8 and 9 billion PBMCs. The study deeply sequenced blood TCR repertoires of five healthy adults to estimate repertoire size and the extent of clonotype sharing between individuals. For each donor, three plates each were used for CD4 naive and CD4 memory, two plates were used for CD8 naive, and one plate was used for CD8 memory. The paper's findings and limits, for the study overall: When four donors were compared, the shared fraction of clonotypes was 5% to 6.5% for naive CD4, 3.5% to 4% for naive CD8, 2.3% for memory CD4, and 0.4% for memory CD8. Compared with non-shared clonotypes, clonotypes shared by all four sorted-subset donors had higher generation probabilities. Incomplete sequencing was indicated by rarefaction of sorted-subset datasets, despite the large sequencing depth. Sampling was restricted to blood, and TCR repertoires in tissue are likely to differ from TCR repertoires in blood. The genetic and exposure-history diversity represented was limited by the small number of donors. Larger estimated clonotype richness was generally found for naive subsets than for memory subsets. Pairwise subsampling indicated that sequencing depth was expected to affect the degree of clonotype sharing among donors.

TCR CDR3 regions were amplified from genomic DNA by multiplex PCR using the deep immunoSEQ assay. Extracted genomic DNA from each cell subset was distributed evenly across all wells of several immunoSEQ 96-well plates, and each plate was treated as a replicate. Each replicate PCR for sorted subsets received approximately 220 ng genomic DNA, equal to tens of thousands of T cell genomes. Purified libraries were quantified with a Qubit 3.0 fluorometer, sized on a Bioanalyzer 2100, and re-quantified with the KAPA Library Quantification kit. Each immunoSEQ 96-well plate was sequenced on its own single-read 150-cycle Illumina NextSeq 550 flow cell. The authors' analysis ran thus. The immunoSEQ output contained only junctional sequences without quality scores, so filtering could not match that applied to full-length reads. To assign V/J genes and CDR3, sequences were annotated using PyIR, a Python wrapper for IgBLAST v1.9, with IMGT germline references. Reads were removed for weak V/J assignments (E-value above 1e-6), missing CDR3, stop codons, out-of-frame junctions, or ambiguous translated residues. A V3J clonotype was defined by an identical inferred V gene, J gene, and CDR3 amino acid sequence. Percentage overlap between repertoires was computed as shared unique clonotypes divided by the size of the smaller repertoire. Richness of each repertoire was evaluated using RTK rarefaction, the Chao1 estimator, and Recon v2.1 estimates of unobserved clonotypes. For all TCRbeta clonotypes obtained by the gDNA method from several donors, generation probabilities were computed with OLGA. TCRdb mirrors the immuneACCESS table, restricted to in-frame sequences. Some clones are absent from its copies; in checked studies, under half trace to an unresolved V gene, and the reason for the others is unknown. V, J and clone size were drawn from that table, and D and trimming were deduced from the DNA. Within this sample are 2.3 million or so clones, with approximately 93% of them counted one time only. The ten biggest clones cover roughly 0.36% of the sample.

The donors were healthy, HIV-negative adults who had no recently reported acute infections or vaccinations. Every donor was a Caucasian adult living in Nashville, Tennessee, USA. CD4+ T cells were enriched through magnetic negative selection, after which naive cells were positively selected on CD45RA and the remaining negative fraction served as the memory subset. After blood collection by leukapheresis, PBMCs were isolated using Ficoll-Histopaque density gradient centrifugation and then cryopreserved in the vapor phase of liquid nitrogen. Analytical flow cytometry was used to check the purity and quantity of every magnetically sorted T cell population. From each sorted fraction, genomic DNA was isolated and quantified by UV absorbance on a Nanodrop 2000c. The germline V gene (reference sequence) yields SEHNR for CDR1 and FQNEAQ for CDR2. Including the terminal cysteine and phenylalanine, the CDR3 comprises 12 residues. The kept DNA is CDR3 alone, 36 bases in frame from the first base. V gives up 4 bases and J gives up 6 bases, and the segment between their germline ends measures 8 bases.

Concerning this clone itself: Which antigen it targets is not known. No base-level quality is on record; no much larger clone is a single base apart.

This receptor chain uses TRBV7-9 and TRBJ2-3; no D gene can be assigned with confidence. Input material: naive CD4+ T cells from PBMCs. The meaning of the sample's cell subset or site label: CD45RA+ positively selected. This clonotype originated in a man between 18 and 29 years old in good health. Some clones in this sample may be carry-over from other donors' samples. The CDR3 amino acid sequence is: CASSSYPDTQYF. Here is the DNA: TGTGCCAGCAGCTCTTACCCGGATACGCAGTATTTT.